These 10 T cell receptor beta chains were sequenced from one sample in a study of blood T cell repertoires in COVID-19. The data were produced by immunoSEQ multiplex PCR, yet TCRdb's version contains in-frame clones alone and is incomplete. This sample has about 260,000 clones, with under 90% found just once. Sample: peripheral blood. The source is a human donor in a cohort sampled during active COVID-19.

The genes are TRBV5-1 and TRBJ2-5, with 8 bases lining up with TRBD1. The CDR3 is 14 amino acids. V lost 7 bases, J lost 5 bases, and 10 bases stayed unmatched. Germline V gene data show CDR1 as SGHRS and CDR2 as YFSETQ. The CDR3 spells CASCVTGGVETQYF. The DNA for the CDR3 is TGCGCCAGCTGTGTTACAGGGGGAGTGGAGACCCAGTACTTC.

The V call is TRBV5-5, the J call TRBJ1-2; TRBD1 aligns across 7 bases. This CDR3 comprises 14 residues. Germline V gene sequence: CDR1 SGHKS, CDR2 YYEKEE (reference sequence). With V trimmed by 4 bases and J by 0 bases, 3 bases remained unmatched. CDR3 DNA sequence: TGTGCCAGCAGCGGACAGGTCTCTAACTATGGCTACACCTTC. Residues: CASSGQVSNYGYTF.

This chain joins TRBV24-1 and TRBJ2-1; D is perhaps TRBD2 (6 bases). The CDR3 runs 13 residues. Trimming pared 5 bases from V and 4 bases from J, leaving 8 bases between. Germline assignment: CDR1 KGHDR and CDR2 SFDVKD. The CDR3 here is CATSGGVYNEQFF. For the CDR3, the DNA is TGTGCCACCAGTGGCGGGGTATACAATGAGCAGTTCTTC.

The genes are TRBV19 and TRBJ1-4; 9 bases line up with TRBD1. J lost 3 bases, V lost 3 bases, and 5 bases had no gene match. There are 16 residues in the CDR3. Germline V gene lookup returns CDR1 LNHDA and CDR2 SQIVND (reference sequence). CDR3 nucleotides: TGTGCCAGTAGTATGGTACAGGGGGCGGCTAATGAAAAACTGTTTTTT. Encoded protein: CASSMVQGAANEKLFF. The complete variable domain, with remaining parts taken from reference TRBV19 and TRBJ1-4, reads DGGITQSPKYLFRKEGQNVTLSCEQNLNHDAMYWYRQDPGQGLRLIYYSQIVNDFQKGDIAEGYSVSREKKESFPLTVTSAQKNPTAFYLCASSMVQGAANEKLFFGSGTQLSVL.

This sequence joins TRBV9 and TRBJ1-2, with a possible D match to TRBD1 (5 bases). Trimming left V 2 bases short and J 5 bases short, with 19 bases between. CDR1 is SGDLS and CDR2 is YYNGEE in the germline V gene. This CDR3 comprises 16 residues. Written as DNA, the CDR3 is TGTGCCAGCAGCGTCGATGGCCGGGGGAAAGGGTATGGCTACACCTTC. Translated, it gives CASSVDGRGKGYGYTF.

V and J are TRBV29-1 and TRBJ2-1; a weak D match, TRBD2 (6 bases). CDR1 is SQVTM, CDR2 ANQGSEA, per germline. The CDR3 has 11 residues. V was clipped by 5 bases and J by 5 bases, with 7 bases between them. CDR3 sequence: CSVWRDNEQFF. The DNA for the CDR3 is TGCAGCGTTTGGAGGGACAATGAGCAGTTCTTC.

The chain links TRBV19 to TRBJ1-5; 8 nucleotides line up with TRBD1. The CDR3 spans 13 residues. J lost 7 bases, V lost 4 bases, and 3 bases had no gene match. Germline-derived CDR1 and CDR2 are LNHDA and SQIVND (reference sequence). The DNA of the CDR3 is TGTGCCAGTAGTAACAGGGGGATCCAGCCCCAGCATTTT. It encodes CASSNRGIQPQHF.

The V call is TRBV27, the J call TRBJ1-1; 7 positions match TRBD1. Germline CDR1 and CDR2: MNHEY and SMNVEV (reference sequence). The V and J ends lost 5 bases and 6 bases, in that order; junction bases with no gene match: 18. The CDR3 has 17 residues. The CDR3 spells CASSRGQTAMGHAEAFF. CDR3 nucleotide sequence: TGTGCCAGCAGTAGGGGACAGACGGCGATGGGTCACGCTGAAGCTTTCTTT.

The rearrangement uses TRBV5-1 and TRBJ2-7; 10 nucleotides line up with TRBD1. V lost 0 bases to trimming and J lost 4 bases; unmatched junction nucleotides: 7. The CDR3 is 16 residues long. CDR1 is SGHRS, CDR2 YFSETQ, per germline. CDR3 nucleotides: TGCGCCAGCAGCTTGGTCCGGACAGGGGGTCTATACGAGCAGTACTTC. Its protein is CASSLVRTGGLYEQYF.

In DNA form, the CDR3 reads TGTGCCATTACAGGCGGGAGGACGGACTACGAGCAGTACTTC. Translating it yields CAITGGRTDYEQYF. The V call is TRBV2, the J call TRBJ2-7; the match to TRBD2 covers 8 bases. Germline V CDR1 and CDR2: SNHLY, FYNNEI. V dropped 10 bases and J dropped 3; count of bases not matched to a gene: 11. The CDR3 is 14 amino acids.